This T cell receptor (beta chain) was captured in a study of blood T cell repertoires in COVID-19. Study as a whole: Researchers got acute and convalescent COVID-19 samples from the United States, Italy and Spain. T cells, B-cell-depleted T cells, or PBMCs provided the cDNA or gDNA that served as material.

Per the authors' pipeline: Estimates of nucleated cell counts were drawn from the amplification of reference gene primers. TCRdb's table, derived via immunoSEQ multiplex PCR, lists solely in-frame clones and lacks some. The DNA gave D and trimming, while V, J and clone size come from that table. The sample contains approximately 70,000 clones, around 89% of which appear only once. V lost 3 bases, J lost 5 bases, and 15 bases stayed unmatched. Germline V gene lookup returns CDR1 DFQATT and CDR2 SNEGSKA (reference sequence). The CDR3 sequence is 17 residues long. The V gene is TRBV20-1, the J gene TRBJ2-1; 8 bases match TRBD2. The sample was peripheral blood. This clonotype was obtained from a woman between 55 and 75 years old with acute or convalescent COVID-19. The CDR3 loop reads CSASSHFSGTRDNEQFF. CDR3 coding DNA: TGCAGTGCTAGTTCCCACTTTAGCGGGACACGCGACAATGAGCAGTTCTTC.